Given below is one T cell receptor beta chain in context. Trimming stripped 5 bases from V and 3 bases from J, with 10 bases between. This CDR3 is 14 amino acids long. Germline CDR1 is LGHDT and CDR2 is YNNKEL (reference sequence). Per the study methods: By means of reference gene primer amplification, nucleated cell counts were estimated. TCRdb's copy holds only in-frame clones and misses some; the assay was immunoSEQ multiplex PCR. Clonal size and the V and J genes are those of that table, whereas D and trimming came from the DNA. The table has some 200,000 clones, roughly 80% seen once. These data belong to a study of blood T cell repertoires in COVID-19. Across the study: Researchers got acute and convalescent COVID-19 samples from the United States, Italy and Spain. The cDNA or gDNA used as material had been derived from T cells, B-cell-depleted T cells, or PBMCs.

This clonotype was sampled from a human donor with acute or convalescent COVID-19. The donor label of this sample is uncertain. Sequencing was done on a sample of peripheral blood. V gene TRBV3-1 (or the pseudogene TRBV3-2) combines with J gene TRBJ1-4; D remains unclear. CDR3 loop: CASSYIYPNEKLFF. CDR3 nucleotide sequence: TGTGCCAGCAGCTATATCTATCCTAATGAAAAACTGTTTTTT.